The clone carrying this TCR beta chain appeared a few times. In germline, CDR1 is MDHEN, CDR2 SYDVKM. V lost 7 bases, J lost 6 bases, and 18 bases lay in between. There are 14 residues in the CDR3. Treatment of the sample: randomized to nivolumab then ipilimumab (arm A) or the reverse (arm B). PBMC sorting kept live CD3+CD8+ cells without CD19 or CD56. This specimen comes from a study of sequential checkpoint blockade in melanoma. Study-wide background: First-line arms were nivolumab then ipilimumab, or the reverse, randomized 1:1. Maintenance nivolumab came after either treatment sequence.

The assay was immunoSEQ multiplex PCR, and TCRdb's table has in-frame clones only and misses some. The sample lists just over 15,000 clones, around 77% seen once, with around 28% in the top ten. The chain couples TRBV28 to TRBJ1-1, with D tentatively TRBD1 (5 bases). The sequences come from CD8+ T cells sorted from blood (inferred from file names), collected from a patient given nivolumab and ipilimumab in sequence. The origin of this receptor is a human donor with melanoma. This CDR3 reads CASTLPGGDAEAFF. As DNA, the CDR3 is TGTGCCAGCACCCTCCCGGGGGGTGACGCTGAAGCTTTCTTT.